The source of this T cell receptor beta chain is a study of shared clonotypes between healthy human individuals. CD45RO-negative, CCR7-positively selected cells formed the naive CD8 fraction, excluding terminally differentiated effector memory CD45RA+ cells. Method: immunoSEQ multiplex PCR; TCRdb's copy keeps in-frame clones and lacks some. The sample carries approximately 2,200,000 clones, about 93% recorded once. The table lists this clone with a count of one. Sequenced: naive CD8+ T cells from PBMCs. The TCR originated in a man between 18 and 35 years old in good health. Some clones in this sample may be carry-over from other donors' samples.

CDR3 sequence (DNA): TGTGCCAGCAGTTCCCCCTCAGGGGGCCGCACAGATACGCAGTATTTT. Its protein is CASSSPSGGRTDTQYF. The V and J genes are TRBV27 and TRBJ2-3; 8 nucleotides align to TRBD1. The CDR3 runs to 16 residues. V lost 4 bases, J lost 1 base, and 7 bases stayed unmatched. Germline CDR1 MNHEY, CDR2 SMNVEV (reference sequence).